Below are 10 T cell receptor beta chains sequenced from a single sample in a study of liver allograft versus peripheral blood T cells. As for the study in general: Intrahepatic T cell receptor repertoires from transplanted livers were compared against repertoires in recipients' peripheral blood.

TCRdb reprocessed the reads via MiXCR and lists one record per CDR3 protein. Seen here are about 9,200 distinct CDR3 sequences, 25% to 30% observed once, and the top ten hold about 8.3%. The source is a human patient who had a liver transplant. Some T cells may trace back to the graft donor.

The chain couples TRBV29-1 to TRBJ1-3; no firm D call. Germline CDR1 reads SQVTM; CDR2 reads ANQGSEA. The CDR3 runs 12 residues. The germline V and J ends were trimmed by 6 bases and 0 bases, with 6 bases remaining between them. For the CDR3, the DNA is TGCAGCGTAAACTACTCTGGAAACACCATATATTTT. This sequence encodes CSVNYSGNTIYF.

This clonotype was recorded at least ten times. V usage is TRBV9 and J usage is TRBJ1-3, with TRBD1 as a possible D gene (5 bases). The CDR3 loop spans 15 amino acids. Germline loops: CDR1 SGDLS, CDR2 YYNGEE. Trimming shortened V by 0 bases and J by 5 bases, and 12 bases separated the two germline ends. CDR3: CASSVDAGYRNTIYF. The CDR3 DNA follows: TGTGCCAGCAGCGTAGACGCAGGGTATCGAAACACCATATATTTT.

Relative to its sample, this clonotype is medium-sized. This chain joins TRBV6-1 and TRBJ2-1, with no clear D. V gave up 6 bases and J gave up 3 bases, with 9 bases separating them. This CDR3 has 13 amino acids. Per germline, CDR1 MNHNS and CDR2 SASEGT. The DNA of the CDR3 is TGTGCCAGCAGAGAATTAATCTACAATGAGCAGTTCTTC. It yields the protein CASRELIYNEQFF.

The chain employs TRBV6-1 and TRBJ2-7; 8 bases are a match to TRBD1. The CDR3 covers 13 residues. J gave up 3 bases and V 4 bases, and 2 bases lay outside the gene matches. Germline V lookup: CDR1 MNHNS, CDR2 SASEGT. CDR3 protein: CASSAGGVYEQYF. The CDR3 bases are TGTGCCAGCAGTGCAGGGGGCGTCTACGAGCAGTACTTC.

By share, this clonotype ranks as medium-sized. The CDR3 DNA reads TGTGCCAGCAGTTTTGATCGACAGGGGGGTAACTATGGCTACACCTTC. Amino acids: CASSFDRQGGNYGYTF. The chain has TRBV6-6 and TRBJ1-2; 9 bases are shared with TRBD1. The CDR3 consists of 16 residues. V lost 4 bases to trimming and J lost 1 base; unmatched junction nucleotides: 7. Germline CDR1 and CDR2: MNHNY and SVGAGI (reference sequence).

The rearrangement uses TRBV19 and TRBJ2-5; 9 nucleotides agree with TRBD2. The CDR3 consists of 17 residues. Germline V gives CDR1 LNHDA, CDR2 SQIVND (reference sequence). V was pared by 5 bases and J by 5 bases, with 15 bases of the junction left unmatched. CDR3 sequence (DNA): TGTGCCAGTAGTCCACCAGCTAGCGGGGCATCGGGGGAGACCCAGTACTTC. Residues: CASSPPASGASGETQYF.

By share of the sample, this clonotype is medium-sized. CDR3 amino acids: CASSISGGDTQYF. The CDR3 region has the DNA TGTGCCAGCAGCATTTCGGGAGGGGATACGCAGTATTTT. The chain links TRBV9 to TRBJ2-3; 8 bases map to TRBD2. The J segment lost 6 bases and the V segment lost 4 bases, leaving 4 bases of the junction unmatched. Per the germline V gene, CDR1 is SGDLS and CDR2 is YYNGEE. This CDR3 comprises 13 residues.

In its sample, this clonotype is medium-sized. J is TRBJ1-4 and V is TRBV19, with 9 bases that match TRBD1. The CDR3 is 14 residues long. J gave up 6 bases and V 7 bases, and 6 bases lay outside the gene matches. The germline V gene encodes CDR1 LNHDA and CDR2 SQIVND (reference sequence). The CDR3 DNA is TGTGCCAGTACCGACAGGGGGGAAGATGAAAAACTGTTTTTT. The encoded protein is CASTDRGEDEKLFF.

In this sample, this clonotype is medium-sized (0.01 to 0.1%). This chain links TRBV6-1 with TRBJ1-5; 10 nucleotides agree with TRBD1. This CDR3 region has 17 residues. The germline CDR1 and CDR2 sequences are MNHNS and SASEGT. The J segment lost 1 base and the V segment lost 4 bases, leaving 7 bases of the junction unmatched. The CDR3 DNA reads TGTGCCAGCAGTGGTGACAGGGGGCAGGGGAGCAATCAGCCCCAGCATTTT. Translation gives CASSGDRGQGSNQPQHF.

This clonotype was seen only a few times. The genes are TRBV19 and TRBJ1-3; possible D gene TRBD1, 5 bases. The germline gives CDR1 LNHDA, CDR2 SQIVND (reference sequence). V was trimmed by 4 bases and J by 0 bases, leaving 10 bases between them. The CDR3 contains 15 residues. CDR3: CASSTGISSGNTIYF. CDR3 DNA sequence: TGTGCCAGTAGTACAGGGATCAGCTCTGGAAACACCATATATTTT.